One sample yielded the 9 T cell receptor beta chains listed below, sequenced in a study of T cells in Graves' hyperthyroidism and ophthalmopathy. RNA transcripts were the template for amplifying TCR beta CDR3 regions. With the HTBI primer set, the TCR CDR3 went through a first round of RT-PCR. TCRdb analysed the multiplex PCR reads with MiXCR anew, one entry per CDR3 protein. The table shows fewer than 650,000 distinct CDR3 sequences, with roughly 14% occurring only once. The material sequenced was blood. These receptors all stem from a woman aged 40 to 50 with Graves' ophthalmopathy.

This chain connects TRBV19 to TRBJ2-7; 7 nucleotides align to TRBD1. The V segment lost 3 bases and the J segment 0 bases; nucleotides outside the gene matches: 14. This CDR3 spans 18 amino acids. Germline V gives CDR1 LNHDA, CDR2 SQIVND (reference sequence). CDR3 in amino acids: CASSISYVGQAISYEQYF. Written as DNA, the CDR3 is TGTGCCAGTAGTATCTCTTACGTCGGACAGGCAATCTCCTACGAGCAGTACTTC.

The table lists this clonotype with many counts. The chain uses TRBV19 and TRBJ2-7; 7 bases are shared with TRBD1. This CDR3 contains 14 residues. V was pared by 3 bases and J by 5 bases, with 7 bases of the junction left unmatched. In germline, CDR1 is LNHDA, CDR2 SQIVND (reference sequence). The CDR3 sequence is CASSMVAGGNEQYF. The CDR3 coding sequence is TGTGCCAGTAGTATGGTGGCAGGGGGTAACGAGCAGTACTTC.

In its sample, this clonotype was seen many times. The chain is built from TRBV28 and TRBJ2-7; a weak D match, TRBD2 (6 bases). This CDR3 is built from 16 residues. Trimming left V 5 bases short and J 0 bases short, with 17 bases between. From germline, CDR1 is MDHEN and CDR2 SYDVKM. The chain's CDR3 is CASSAGQGMFSYEQYF. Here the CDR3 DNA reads TGTGCCAGCAGTGCGGGGCAGGGCATGTTCTCCTACGAGCAGTACTTC.

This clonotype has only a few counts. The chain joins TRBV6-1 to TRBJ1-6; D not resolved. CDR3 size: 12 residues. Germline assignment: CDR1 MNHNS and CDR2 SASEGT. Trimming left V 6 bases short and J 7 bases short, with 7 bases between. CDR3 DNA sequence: TGTGCCAGCAGAGTTCCCAATTCACCCCTCCACTTT. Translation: CASRVPNSPLHF.

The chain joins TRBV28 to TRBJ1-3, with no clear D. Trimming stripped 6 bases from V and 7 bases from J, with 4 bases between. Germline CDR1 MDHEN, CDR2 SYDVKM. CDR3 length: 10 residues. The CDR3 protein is CASSRNTIYF. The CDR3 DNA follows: TGTGCCAGCAGCCGTAACACCATATATTTT.

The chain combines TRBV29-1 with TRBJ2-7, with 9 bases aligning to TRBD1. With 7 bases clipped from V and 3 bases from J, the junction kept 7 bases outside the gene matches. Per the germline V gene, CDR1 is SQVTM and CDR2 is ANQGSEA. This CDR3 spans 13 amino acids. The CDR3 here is CSAMGQGSYEQYF. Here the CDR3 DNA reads TGCAGCGCGATGGGACAGGGAAGCTACGAGCAGTACTTC.

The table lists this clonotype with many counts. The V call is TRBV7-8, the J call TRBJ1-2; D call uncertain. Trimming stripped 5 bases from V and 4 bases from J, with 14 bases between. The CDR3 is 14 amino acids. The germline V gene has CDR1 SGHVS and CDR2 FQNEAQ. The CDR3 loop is CASSPTGEAYGYTF. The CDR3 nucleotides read TGTGCCAGCAGCCCAACCGGGGAAGCCTATGGCTACACCTTC. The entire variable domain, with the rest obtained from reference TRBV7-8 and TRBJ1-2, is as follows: GAGVSQSPRYKVAKRGQDVALRCDPISGHVSLFWYQQALGQGPEFLTYFQNEAQLDKSGLPSDRFFAERPEGSVSTLKIQRTQQEDSAVYLCASSPTGEAYGYTFGSGTRLTVV.

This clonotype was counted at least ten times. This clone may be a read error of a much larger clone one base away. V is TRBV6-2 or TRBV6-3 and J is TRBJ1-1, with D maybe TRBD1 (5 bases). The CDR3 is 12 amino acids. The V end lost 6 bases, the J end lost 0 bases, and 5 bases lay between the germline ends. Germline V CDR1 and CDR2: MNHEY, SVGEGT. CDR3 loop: CASRDMNTEAFF. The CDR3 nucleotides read TGTGCCAGCAGGGACATGAACACTGAAGCTTTCTTT.

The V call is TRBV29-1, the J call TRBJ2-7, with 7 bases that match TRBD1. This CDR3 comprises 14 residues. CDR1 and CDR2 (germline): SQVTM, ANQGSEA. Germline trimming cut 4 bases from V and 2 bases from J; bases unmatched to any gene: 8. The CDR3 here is CSVGGQGVAYEQYF. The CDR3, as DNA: TGCAGCGTTGGCGGGCAGGGGGTCGCCTACGAGCAGTACTTC.